The next 30 T cell receptor beta chains were all read from a single sample in a study of CD8 T cells in Susac syndrome. RNA totalling roughly 0.45 to 1 ug underwent reverse transcription with random hexamers. TCRdb redid the calling of the immunoSEQ multiplex PCR reads with MiXCR, one entry per CDR3 protein. The sample holds more than 250,000 distinct CDR3 sequences; about 90% are singletons and the top ten take roughly 0.07%. Sequenced sample: CD4+ T cells from PBMCs. Source of these receptors: a human donor with multiple sclerosis.

The rearrangement joins TRBV5-1 to TRBJ1-1, with 7 positions matching TRBD1. The CDR3 totals 16 residues. Trimming took 2 bases from V and 0 from J; bases not matched to a gene: 7. In germline, CDR1 is SGHRS, CDR2 YFSETQ. DNA of the CDR3: TGCGCCAGCAGCTTCGGGACAGTGGATATGAACACTGAAGCTTTCTTT. Translated: CASSFGTVDMNTEAFF.

The chain has TRBV20-1 and TRBJ1-1, with D hard to call. CDR1 and CDR2 (germline): DFQATT, SNEGSKA (reference sequence). The V end lost 4 bases, the J end lost 1 base, and 4 bases lay between the germline ends. This CDR3 spans 11 amino acids. The CDR3 DNA sequence: TGCAGTGCTAACACGAACACTGAAGCTTTCTTT. Its translation is CSANTNTEAFF.

This clonotype was seen only once. DNA of the CDR3: TGTGCCAGCAGTTTCCAGGACGGCTATGGCTACACCTTC. It encodes CASSFQDGYGYTF. The chain couples TRBV6-2 or TRBV6-3 to TRBJ1-2; D remains unclear. From germline, CDR1 is MNHEY and CDR2 SVGEGT. Trimming removed 4 bases at V and 4 bases at J, with 10 bases between. The CDR3 loop spans 13 amino acids.

The CDR3: CAWRVGTVYEQYF. CDR3 bases: TGTGCCTGGAGGGTGGGAACGGTCTACGAGCAGTACTTC. This chain uses TRBV30 with TRBJ2-7; no firm D call. Trimming pared 3 bases from V and 3 bases from J, leaving 12 bases between. In germline, CDR1 is GTSNPN, CDR2 SVGIG (reference sequence). This CDR3 comprises 13 residues.

The gene calls are TRBV3-1 and TRBJ1-6; D not certain. The V and J ends lost 0 bases and 10 bases respectively, with 19 bases between them. CDR1 and CDR2 (germline): LGHDT, YNNKEL (reference sequence). The CDR3 runs to 17 residues. The CDR3 region is CASSQDYVRQQLSPLHF. CDR3 bases: TGTGCCAGCAGCCAAGATTATGTGCGCCAGCAATTATCACCCCTCCACTTT.

The chain joins TRBV7-2 to TRBJ1-2; 9 bases line up with TRBD1. Germline V CDR1 and CDR2: SGHTA, FQGNSA. V dropped 4 bases and J dropped 7; count of bases not matched to a gene: 10. The CDR3 is made up of 15 amino acids. This CDR3 is CASSSSDRGSFGYTF. DNA of the CDR3: TGTGCCAGCAGCTCCTCGGACAGGGGTTCCTTTGGCTACACCTTC.

The chain links TRBV6-1 to TRBJ1-1; 7 bases are a match to TRBD1. This CDR3 contains 12 residues. Germline lookup yields CDR1 MNHNS and CDR2 SASEGT. Unmatched junction bases numbered 7, after V lost 8 bases and J lost 7 bases. The CDR3 DNA reads as TGTGCCAGCGGGAAGGGGGCAGGTGAAGCTTTCTTT. It codes for CASGKGAGEAFF.

This chain links TRBV7-2 with TRBJ2-7, with D possibly matching TRBD2 (6 bases). Germline CDR1 reads SGHTA; CDR2 reads FQGNSA. Trimming took off 1 base at V and 4 bases at J, with 11 bases between the two ends. This CDR3 is built from 14 residues. CDR3 sequence: CASSLEWGRYEQYF. DNA for the CDR3: TGTGCCAGCAGCTTAGAATGGGGGAGGTACGAGCAGTACTTC.

The chain couples TRBV11-2 to TRBJ2-7, with D tentatively TRBD1 or TRBD2 (5 bases each). V lost 2 bases to trimming and J lost 5 bases, with 19 bases between them. This CDR3 region has 16 residues. Germline values: CDR1 SGHAT, CDR2 FQNNGV. CDR3 loop: CASSLPFRDHLNEQYF. The DNA of the CDR3 is TGTGCCAGCAGCTTACCCTTCCGGGACCATCTTAACGAGCAGTACTTC.

The rearrangement joins TRBV7-2 to TRBJ2-3; D gene ambiguous. The CDR3 contains 14 residues. The germline V gene has CDR1 SGHTA and CDR2 FQGNSA. Between the trimmed V and J ends, which lost 1 base and 2 bases, there was a span of 7 bases. The CDR3 nucleotides are TGTGCCAGCAGCTTAGACAGACACACAGATACGCAGTATTTT. Protein product: CASSLDRHTDTQYF. Filled out from reference TRBV7-2 and TRBJ2-3, the complete variable domain reads GAGVSQSPSNKVTEKGKDVELRCDPISGHTALYWYRQSLGQGLEFLIYFQGNSAPDKSGLPSDRFSAERTGGSVSTLTIQRTQQEDSAVYLCASSLDRHTDTQYFGPGTRLTVL.

The CDR3 region has the DNA TGTGCCAGCAGCCCCCGGGGGGTAGCGGGCAACAATGAGCAGTTCTTC. Amino acids: CASSPRGVAGNNEQFF. The V and J genes are TRBV7-9 and TRBJ2-1; 7 positions match TRBD2. Trimming removed 5 bases from V and 5 bases from J; junction bases left unmatched: 12. The CDR3 is 16 residues long. Germline-derived CDR1 and CDR2 are SEHNR and FQNEAQ (reference sequence).

The chain employs TRBV3-1 and TRBJ2-7, with a weak D call TRBD1 (5 bases). The germline V gene encodes CDR1 LGHDT and CDR2 YNNKEL (reference sequence). Trimming removed 1 base from V and 3 bases from J, with 10 bases in between. This CDR3 is 14 amino acids long. The CDR3 region has the DNA TGTGCCAGCAGCCAAGTTAACAGGTTCTACGAGCAGTACTTC. Protein product: CASSQVNRFYEQYF.

The DNA of the CDR3 is TGTGCCAGCAGCTCCCGGACAGGATTGATACGGTCGGGCGGCTACACCTTC. Translating it yields CASSSRTGLIRSGGYTF. The chain is built from TRBV7-9 and TRBJ1-2; 7 bases line up with TRBD1. Germline loops: CDR1 SEHNR, CDR2 FQNEAQ (reference sequence). V lost 4 bases, J lost 8 bases, and 19 bases stayed unmatched. The CDR3 sequence is 17 residues long.

This chain links TRBV27 with TRBJ2-4; D may match TRBD1 or TRBD2 (5 bases each). CDR1 is MNHEY, CDR2 SMNVEV, per germline (reference sequence). V was trimmed by 6 bases and J by 0 bases, leaving 21 bases between them. CDR3 length: 18 amino acids. CDR3 sequence: CASRSTGTGDIAKNIQYF. The CDR3 DNA sequence: TGTGCCAGCAGGTCCACCGGGACCGGTGATATAGCCAAAAACATTCAGTACTTC.

The chain is built from TRBV10-2 and TRBJ1-5; TRBD1 might be the D (5 bases). Germline assignment: CDR1 WSHSY and CDR2 SAAADI. Trimming cost V 6 bases and J 7 bases, with 16 bases left between them. The CDR3 consists of 14 residues. CDR3 sequence reads: CASRDGTTGQPQHF. CDR3 DNA: TGCGCCAGCAGAGACGGGACTACTGGCCAGCCCCAGCATTTT.

The count of this clonotype is one. This chain uses TRBV9 with TRBJ2-3; D possibly corresponds to TRBD2 (7 bases). Trimming stripped 4 bases from V and 5 bases from J, with 23 bases between. The CDR3 spans 17 residues. CDR1 and CDR2 (germline): SGDLS, YYNGEE. The CDR3 coding sequence is TGTGCCAGCAGCCCCAAAGGAAGGGGGGGCGAAGGAGATACGCAGTATTTT. Translated: CASSPKGRGGEGDTQYF.

This sequence joins TRBV11-2 and TRBJ1-2, with D uncertain. This CDR3 has 16 residues. Trimming shortened V by 5 bases and J by 4 bases, and 20 bases separated the two germline ends. Germline V CDR1 and CDR2: SGHAT, FQNNGV. As DNA, the CDR3 is TGTGCCAGCAGCCCGGGTGGAGCCCGTGAAAGCTATGGCTACACCTTC. Amino acid sequence: CASSPGGARESYGYTF.

The V call is TRBV5-1, the J call TRBJ2-7; 11 bases map to TRBD1. Germline CDR1 SGHRS, CDR2 YFSETQ. V shed 3 bases, J shed 4 bases, and the junction held 12 bases outside the gene matches. The length of the CDR3 is 17 residues. The CDR3 DNA sequence: TGCGCCAGCAGCTCCACCCTACCGGGACAGGGGGATTACGAGCAGTACTTC. Translation: CASSSTLPGQGDYEQYF.

V and J are TRBV6-6 and TRBJ1-2; D is unclear. This CDR3 contains 13 residues. Trimming removed 3 bases at V and 4 bases at J, with 9 bases between. Germline-derived CDR1 and CDR2 are MNHNY and SVGAGI (reference sequence). CDR3: CASSYEGSYGYTF. CDR3 nucleotides: TGTGCCAGCAGTTATGAGGGAAGCTATGGCTACACCTTC.

V usage is TRBV3-1 and J usage is TRBJ2-1; 12 bases line up with TRBD2. V shed 4 bases and J 6 bases; nucleotides not matched to a gene: 7. In germline, CDR1 is LGHDT, CDR2 YNNKEL (reference sequence). The CDR3 is 16 residues long. The CDR3 is CASSLPLAGGGNEQFF. The CDR3 DNA follows: TGTGCCAGCAGCCTCCCTCTAGCGGGGGGGGGCAATGAGCAGTTCTTC.

V gene TRBV7-8 combines with J gene TRBJ2-7; 8 bases match TRBD1. The germline V gene encodes CDR1 SGHVS and CDR2 FQNEAQ. The CDR3 runs 15 residues. Unmatched junction bases numbered 12, after V lost 5 bases and J lost 6 bases. The CDR3 DNA reads TGTGCCAGCAGCCTAAGACAGGGGAGTCTCTCCGAGCAGTACTTC. Translation gives CASSLRQGSLSEQYF.

The chain uses TRBV7-2 and TRBJ2-7; the match to TRBD2 covers 11 bases. This CDR3 is 14 amino acids long. With V trimmed by 7 bases and J by 2 bases, 4 bases remained unmatched. Germline assignment: CDR1 SGHTA and CDR2 FQGNSA. CDR3 DNA: TGTGCCAGCACCGTAGCGGGGGGGACCTACGAGCAGTACTTC. Translating it yields CASTVAGGTYEQYF.

The chain uses TRBV9 and TRBJ2-1; D unclear. This CDR3 has 14 amino acids. V was trimmed by 1 base and J by 10 bases, leaving 15 bases between them. Germline CDR1 is SGDLS and CDR2 is YYNGEE. The CDR3 bases are TGTGCCAGCAGCGTATTGGGCGATCCCTTGGAGCAGTTCTTC. It specifies CASSVLGDPLEQFF.

This chain joins TRBV5-1 and TRBJ2-5, with D possibly being TRBD1 (5 bases). CDR1 is SGHRS and CDR2 is YFSETQ in the germline V gene. The length of the CDR3 is 14 residues. Trimming took off 9 bases at V and 5 bases at J, with 20 bases between the two ends. The CDR3 DNA reads as TGCGCCACTAAACTCAGGGCGGCGCAGGAGACCCAGTACTTC. It is translated as CATKLRAAQETQYF.

The chain recombines TRBV7-2 with TRBJ2-1; 8 nucleotides match TRBD2. V gave up 5 bases and J gave up 4 bases; unmatched junction bases: 7. The CDR3 totals 15 residues. Germline lookup yields CDR1 SGHTA and CDR2 FQGNSA. The CDR3 nucleotides read TGTGCCAGCAGCCCCCAGACGGGAGGGTACAATGAGCAGTTCTTC. Its protein product is CASSPQTGGYNEQFF.

The chain joins TRBV2 to TRBJ2-1; TRBD2 matches 10 bases. V was clipped by 4 bases and J by 4 bases; unmatched bases: 4. Germline loops: CDR1 SNHLY, CDR2 FYNNEI. The CDR3 has 15 residues. The CDR3 sequence: CASSAGLASYNEQFF. The CDR3, as DNA: TGTGCCAGCAGTGCGGGACTAGCGAGTTACAATGAGCAGTTCTTC.

The chain is built from TRBV3-1 and TRBJ2-5, with 7 bases that match TRBD2. Germline lookup yields CDR1 LGHDT and CDR2 YNNKEL (reference sequence). V trimming: 2 bases; J trimming: 3 bases; junction bases outside the gene matches: 12. The CDR3 spans 17 residues. DNA of the CDR3: TGTGCCAGCAGCCAACCCCTGGGGGGGGGAAATAAAGAGACCCAGTACTTC. This encodes CASSQPLGGGNKETQYF.

The V and J genes are TRBV2 and TRBJ2-2, with TRBD1 matching over 9 bases. CDR1 and CDR2 from the germline V gene are SNHLY and FYNNEI. V was pared by 5 bases and J by 4 bases, with 5 bases of the junction left unmatched. CDR3 length: 15 amino acids. This CDR3 is CASSKQGASTGELFF. The CDR3 DNA reads TGTGCCAGCAGTAAACAGGGGGCGAGCACCGGGGAGCTGTTTTTT.

This chain connects TRBV7-2 to TRBJ2-1, with 11 bases matching TRBD2. The germline gives CDR1 SGHTA, CDR2 FQGNSA. The CDR3 covers 16 residues. V shed 5 bases and J 3 bases; nucleotides not matched to a gene: 6. The CDR3 loop is CASSRIGTSGYNEQFF. Written as DNA, the CDR3 is TGTGCCAGCAGCCGCATAGGGACTAGCGGCTACAATGAGCAGTTCTTC.

This clonotype was detected a few times. The chain carries TRBV4-2 and TRBJ2-5, with 7 bases fitting TRBD2. Germline CDR1 LGHNA, CDR2 YNFKEQ. With 3 bases clipped from V and 4 bases from J, the junction kept 2 bases outside the gene matches. The CDR3 is 13 amino acids. The CDR3 here is CASSQGGRETQYF. Here the CDR3 DNA reads TGTGCCAGCAGCCAGGGAGGGCGAGAGACCCAGTACTTC.